These T cell receptor beta chains were read from a single sample in a study of T cell changes during pregnancy in multiple sclerosis. Measured with immunoSEQ multiplex PCR; TCRdb has only the in-frame clones, and not every one. The sample shows fewer than 110,000 clones, around 90% of them seen only once. The sequences come from peripheral blood, collected in the third trimester of pregnancy. These receptors originate from a female donor in good health, enrolled as a control in a pregnancy study. Each CDR3 is given with its conserved first and last residue. Fields, in order: CDR3 protein, CDR3 DNA, D gene, clone size, V gene, J gene. The D gene is left open where the match is weak. Clone size is stated in some rows and not others, as once, few, many or a class when expanded.

CASSSERGGRNEQFF,TGCGCCAGCAGCTCCGAGCGGGGGGGCCGAAATGAGCAGTTCTTC,TRBD2,.,TRBV5-1,TRBJ2-1
CAISGSDRASNQPQHF,TGTGCCATCTCTGGTTCGGACAGGGCATCAAATCAGCCCCAGCATTTT,TRBD1,.,TRBV15,TRBJ1-5
CASSSGQGVYNEQFF,TGTGCCAGCTCATCGGGACAGGGCGTCTACAATGAGCAGTTCTTC,TRBD1,.,TRBV18,TRBJ2-1
CASSQAIRGWDTPSYEQYF,TGCGCCAGCAGCCAAGCTATAAGGGGTTGGGACACCCCCTCCTACGAGCAGTACTTC,.,.,TRBV4-3,TRBJ2-7
CASSRGDRGLNEQFF,TGTGCCAGCAGCCGGGGGGACAGGGGGCTCAATGAGCAGTTCTTC,TRBD1,.,TRBV5-8,TRBJ2-1
CASSPTSLPDTQYF,TGTGCCAGCAGCCCGACTAGCCTCCCAGATACGCAGTATTTT,TRBD2,.,TRBV7-2,TRBJ2-3
CASSPAGDTQYF,TGTGCCAGCTCACCAGCGGGAGATACGCAGTATTTT,.,.,TRBV18,TRBJ2-3
CASSLLNEQFF,TGTGCCAGCAGCCTTCTCAATGAGCAGTTCTTC,.,.,TRBV9,TRBJ2-1
CASSPTSTLAGGHGYYNEQFF,TGTGCCAGCAGCCCAACATCCACTCTAGCGGGGGGACATGGCTACTACAATGAGCAGTTCTTC,TRBD2,.,TRBV7-8,TRBJ2-1
CASSLGLTGMNTEAFF,TGTGCCAGCAGCTTAGGACTGACAGGGATGAACACTGAAGCTTTCTTT,TRBD1,.,TRBV11-1,TRBJ1-1
CASSPSGAPDFNQPQHF,TGTGCCAGCAGCCCCTCGGGAGCCCCAGATTTCAATCAGCCCCAGCATTTT,.,.,TRBV16,TRBJ1-5
CASSAQGLNTEAFF,TGTGCCAGTAGTGCTCAGGGGTTGAACACTGAAGCTTTCTTT,.,.,TRBV19,TRBJ1-1
CASSLVETDYEQYF,TGTGCCAGCAGCTTAGTTGAGACAGACTACGAGCAGTACTTC,.,.,TRBV7-9,TRBJ2-7
CASSRTGTGTYEQYF,TGTGCCAGCAGTCGGACGGGGACTGGGACCTACGAGCAGTACTTC,.,.,TRBV6-5,TRBJ2-7
CASSLQVAGADGYTF,TGTGCCAGCAGCCTTCAAGTGGCGGGGGCCGATGGCTACACCTTC,.,.,TRBV4-2,TRBJ1-2
CASSSSQEYYGYTF,TGTGCCAGCAGCTCGTCACAGGAATACTATGGCTACACCTTC,.,.,TRBV7-8,TRBJ1-2
CASGLRDQYF,TGTGCCAGCGGACTACGGGACCAGTACTTC,.,.,TRBV6-1,TRBJ2-5
CASSLGGLQETQYF,TGTGCCAGCAGTTTGGGGGGGCTACAAGAGACCCAGTACTTC,.,once,TRBV6-5,TRBJ2-5
CASSLIRGYAYEQYF,TGTGCCAGCAGCTTAATAAGGGGCTACGCCTACGAGCAGTACTTC,.,once,TRBV7-2,TRBJ2-7
CASSPIGLAVDTGELFF,TGTGCCAGCAGCCCTATAGGACTAGCGGTTGACACCGGGGAGCTGTTTTTT,TRBD2,.,TRBV11-2,TRBJ2-2
CASTPRGGDYGYTF,TGTGCCAGCACCCCAAGGGGGGGGGACTATGGCTACACCTTC,.,.,TRBV5-8,TRBJ1-2
CASSKIDRGTGELFF,TGTGCCAGCAGCAAGATAGACAGGGGCACCGGGGAGCTGTTTTTT,TRBD1,.,TRBV5-6,TRBJ2-2
CASSTRGAFGTDTQYF,TGTGCCAGCAGCACGCGGGGGGCCTTTGGCACAGATACGCAGTATTTT,TRBD2,.,TRBV7-2,TRBJ2-3
CASSFGDRGPGNTIYF,TGTGCCAGCAGCTTTGGGGACAGGGGGCCTGGAAACACCATATATTTT,TRBD1,.,TRBV7-3,TRBJ1-3
CASSLTRDRDNEQYF,TGCGCCAGCAGCTTGACCCGGGACAGGGATAACGAGCAGTACTTC,TRBD1,.,TRBV5-1,TRBJ2-7
CATSRGLAGTNNEQFF,TGTGCCACCAGCAGAGGACTAGCGGGGACTAACAATGAGCAGTTCTTC,TRBD2,.,TRBV15,TRBJ2-1
CASRGDRGTDTQYF,TGTGCCAGCAGGGGGGACAGGGGCACAGATACGCAGTATTTT,TRBD1,.,TRBV2,TRBJ2-3
CSVVGPGYGNQPQHF,TGCAGCGTTGTCGGCCCAGGGTACGGCAATCAGCCCCAGCATTTT,.,.,TRBV29-1,TRBJ1-5
CASSRDGTEAFF,TGTGCCAGCAGCCGGGATGGGACTGAAGCTTTCTTT,.,.,TRBV7-2,TRBJ1-1
CASSELASNTEAFF,TGTGCCAGCAGTGAATTAGCCAGCAACACTGAAGCTTTCTTT,.,.,TRBV2,TRBJ1-1
CASSLGQGAYSSGYTF,TGCGCCAGCAGCTTGGGACAGGGGGCGTATTCGTCTGGCTACACCTTC,TRBD1,.,TRBV5-1,TRBJ1-2
CASSQVKAVSGYGYTF,TGCGCCAGCAGCCAAGTTAAGGCAGTTAGCGGGTATGGCTACACCTTC,.,.,TRBV4-3,TRBJ1-2
CASSLSRDTEAFF,TGTGCCAGCAGCTTATCCAGGGACACTGAAGCTTTCTTT,.,.,TRBV11-2,TRBJ1-1
CASSESRF,TGTGCCAGCAGTGAATCTCGGTTT,.,.,TRBV6-1,TRBJ1-1
CASIHPTDTQYF,TGTGCCAGCATACACCCCACAGATACGCAGTATTTT,.,.,TRBV2,TRBJ2-3
CASSQELAGSAYNSPLHF,TGTGCCAGCAGCCAAGAACTCGCAGGTTCCGCATATAATTCACCCCTCCACTTT,.,.,TRBV4-2,TRBJ1-6
CASSLGQGFSGNTIYF,TGTGCCAGCAGCCTGGGACAGGGGTTCTCTGGAAACACCATATATTTT,TRBD1,.,TRBV13,TRBJ1-3
CASSAFQGDGYTF,TGCGCCAGCAGCGCATTTCAGGGTGATGGCTACACCTTC,.,.,TRBV5-1,TRBJ1-2
CASSIGNTEAFF,TGTGCCAGTAGTATCGGGAACACTGAAGCTTTCTTT,.,.,TRBV19,TRBJ1-1
CASSDMGTAGNTIYF,TGTGCCAGCAGTGATATGGGGACAGCTGGAAACACCATATATTTT,TRBD1,.,TRBV6-1,TRBJ1-3
CSAGGQEGTEAFF,TGCAGCGCCGGGGGTCAGGAGGGCACTGAAGCTTTCTTT,.,.,TRBV29-1,TRBJ1-1
CASSQRGWERGGTDTQYF,TGTGCCAGCAGCCAAAGGGGCTGGGAGCGGGGGGGCACAGATACGCAGTATTTT,TRBD2,.,TRBV4-2,TRBJ2-3
CASRDRTLWKLFF,TGTGCCAGTAGGGATCGGACTCTCTGGAAGCTGTTTTTT,.,few,TRBV19,TRBJ2-2
CASRGQTNTGELFF,TGTGCCAGCAGGGGACAGACGAACACCGGGGAGCTGTTTTTT,TRBD1,.,TRBV27,TRBJ2-2
CASKGTSGHTGELFF,TGTGCCAGCAAAGGGACTAGCGGTCACACCGGGGAGCTGTTTTTT,TRBD2,.,TRBV6-1,TRBJ2-2
CASSLVPLYEQYF,TGTGCCAGCAGCTTGGTCCCCCTTTACGAGCAGTACTTC,.,once,TRBV5-8,TRBJ2-7
CASSLRTGNTGELFF,TGTGCCAGCTCCCTACGGACAGGGAACACCGGGGAGCTGTTTTTT,TRBD1,.,TRBV18,TRBJ2-2
CASSYVESSYEQYF,TGTGCCAGCAGTTACGTGGAGTCCTCCTACGAGCAGTACTTC,.,.,TRBV6-5,TRBJ2-7
CASSRSGSDTQYF,TGTGCCAGCAGTAGGTCAGGGTCAGATACGCAGTATTTT,.,once,TRBV27,TRBJ2-3
CASSVDRNNEQFF,TGTGCCAGCAGCGTAGACAGAAACAATGAGCAGTTCTTC,.,.,TRBV9,TRBJ2-1
CASSPPTGGNTEAFF,TGCGCCAGCAGCCCCCCGACAGGGGGCAACACTGAAGCTTTCTTT,TRBD1,.,TRBV5-1,TRBJ1-1
CASSTTGGNEKLFF,TGTGCCAGTAGTACGACAGGGGGGAATGAAAAACTGTTTTTT,TRBD1,few,TRBV19,TRBJ1-4
CASSLSSGGGNTIYF,TGTGCCAGCAGCTTATCCTCCGGGGGGGGAAACACCATATATTTT,.,.,TRBV5-4,TRBJ1-3